This T cell receptor beta chain was captured by sequencing in a study of post-analysis software for immune sequencing data. On the study more broadly: Multiple sclerosis in the patients followed relapsing-remitting, secondary progressive and progressive-relapsing courses. Study-wide results and caveats: TRBV5-6, TRBV5-1 and TRBV20-1 belonged to a set of a few TRBV segments that were more frequent in patients than controls. Patients with multiple sclerosis recorded significantly lower normalized Chao1 diversity than controls, the study found.

The ends were cut back, 7 bases at V and 0 bases at J, with 22 bases in the middle. The CDR3 covers 19 residues. CDR1 and CDR2 (germline): ENHRY, SYGVKD. TCR beta libraries were prepared from cDNA with unique molecular identifiers. TCRdb re-derived calls from the PCR reads in MiXCR, one entry per CDR3 protein. The data hold 500,000 to 600,000 distinct CDR3 sequences, with about 40% observed a single time. Only a few counts were recorded for this clonotype. Its antigen remains unidentified. The TCR sequence derives from a girl between 5 and 17 years old with multiple sclerosis. Sequencing input: blood. J is TRBJ2-6 and V is TRBV10-3, with TRBD1 as a possible D gene (5 bases). The CDR3: CAITPVRDPSTSGANVLTF. In DNA, the CDR3 is TGTGCCATCACTCCTGTCAGGGATCCGTCGACCTCTGGGGCCAACGTCCTGACTTTC.